This T cell receptor (beta chain) was recovered during a study of blood T cell repertoires in COVID-19. As for the study in general: Researchers got acute and convalescent COVID-19 samples from the United States, Italy and Spain. PBMCs, B-cell-depleted T cells, or T cells provided the cDNA or gDNA that made up the material.

Source study methods: Estimated nucleated cell counts came from reference gene primer amplification. The assay was immunoSEQ multiplex PCR, and TCRdb's table has in-frame clones only and misses some. D and trimming come from the DNA, and the V and J calls and clone size come from that table. This table has approximately 150,000 clones, about 92% appearing once. The sequence came from a man aged 55 to 70 with active or convalescent COVID-19. Sequenced material: peripheral blood.

The CDR3 DNA reads as TGTGCCAGCAGTTTATCGATAGATTTCTCGGAAGCTTTCTTT. It yields the protein CASSLSIDFSEAFF. The V call is TRBV27, the J call TRBJ1-1; D remains unclear. V was trimmed by 0 bases and J by 8 bases, leaving 13 bases between them. CDR1 and CDR2 from the germline V gene are MNHEY and SMNVEV (reference sequence). The CDR3 is made up of 14 amino acids.